The 30 T cell receptor beta chains below come from one sample, sequenced in a study of blood T cell repertoires in COVID-19. The data were produced by immunoSEQ multiplex PCR, yet TCRdb's version contains in-frame clones alone and is incomplete. The sample has 150,000 to 200,000 clones, approximately 81% seen once. Sequenced: peripheral blood. These receptors were obtained from a woman in her seventies with COVID-19, enrolled during active disease.

This chain connects TRBV2 to TRBJ2-3, with 8 bases fitting TRBD2. The CDR3 runs 12 residues. V trimming: 8 bases; J trimming: 8 bases; junction bases outside the gene matches: 6. Germline V gives CDR1 SNHLY, CDR2 FYNNEI. The CDR3 DNA follows: TGTGCCAGCGGAGCGGGACTAGTTACGCAGTATTTT. Encoded protein: CASGAGLVTQYF.

This clone is a singleton in its sample. The chain employs TRBV19 and TRBJ2-3; 12 bases line up with TRBD2. Germline-derived CDR1 and CDR2 are LNHDA and SQIVND (reference sequence). The CDR3 is 16 residues long. J was trimmed by 4 bases and V by 5 bases; bases with no gene match: 7. DNA of the CDR3: TGTGCCAGTAGTGCCTTACTAGCGGGAGGAGCAGATACGCAGTATTTT. It is translated as CASSALLAGGADTQYF.

This rearrangement joins TRBV5-1 to TRBJ1-2; 9 nucleotides agree with TRBD1. The junction had 7 bases not matched to a gene; V was cut back by 2 bases and J by 5 bases. This CDR3 has 15 residues. Germline V gene data show CDR1 as SGHRS and CDR2 as YFSETQ. CDR3 DNA sequence: TGCGCCAGCAGCTTATTTGGACAGGGGTATTATGGCTACACCTTC. Protein: CASSLFGQGYYGYTF.

This clone occurred a few times. V gene TRBV21-1 combines with J gene TRBJ1-6; TRBD1 was called by the table and not checked on the DNA. TRBV21-1 is deemed a pseudogene. This CDR3 region has 15 residues. CDR3 residues: CASRIGQVEKSPLHF. The CDR3 nucleotides read TGTGCCAGCCGAATTGGACAGGTCGAAAAGTCACCCCTCCACTTT.

This sequence joins TRBV28 and TRBJ1-6, with 8 bases lining up with TRBD1. The J segment lost 6 bases and the V segment lost 8 bases, leaving 6 bases of the junction unmatched. Germline V gene sequence: CDR1 MDHEN, CDR2 SYDVKM. The CDR3 has 14 residues. The CDR3: CASQGARANSPLHF. CDR3 coding DNA: TGTGCCAGCCAGGGGGCTAGGGCTAATTCACCCCTCCACTTT.

This chain links TRBV19 with TRBJ2-4; the match to TRBD2 covers 7 bases. V shed 6 bases, J shed 0 bases, and the junction held 8 bases outside the gene matches. Germline CDR1 is LNHDA and CDR2 is SQIVND (reference sequence). The CDR3 sequence is 16 residues long. The CDR3 is CASRGGDPVAKNIQYF. CDR3 nucleotides: TGTGCCAGTAGGGGGGGGGACCCGGTAGCCAAAAACATTCAGTACTTC.

This clone was recorded once. The V and J genes are TRBV9 and TRBJ2-5; D is possibly TRBD2 (7 bases). CDR1 SGDLS and CDR2 YYNGEE come from the germline V gene. Trimming cost V 2 bases and J 5 bases, with 16 bases left between them. The CDR3 runs to 15 residues. The CDR3 loop reads CASSVSAGQRETQYF. CDR3 nucleotide sequence: TGTGCCAGCAGCGTCTCAGCGGGACAAAGGGAGACCCAGTACTTC.

The J gene is TRBJ1-2, the V gene TRBV15; D gene unclear. CDR3 length: 16 amino acids. V dropped 0 bases and J dropped 4 bases, with 15 bases sitting between them. Germline V CDR1 and CDR2: LNHNV, YYDKDF (reference sequence). The CDR3: CATSRDRGLLLYGYTF. CDR3 in DNA: TGTGCCACCAGCAGAGATCGAGGGTTGCTCCTCTATGGCTACACCTTC.

The CDR3 DNA follows: TGCGCCAGCAGCCAAGATGCGGGCTCCTACGAGCAGTACGTC. It encodes CASSQDAGSYEQYV. The V and J genes are TRBV4-1 and TRBJ2-7, with D possibly matching TRBD2 (5 bases). V lost 0 bases, J lost 0 bases, and 6 bases lay in between. CDR3 size: 14 residues. CDR1 is MGHRA, CDR2 YSYEKL, per germline.

V is TRBV6-5 and J is TRBJ2-5; 9 nucleotides line up with TRBD1. V gave up 6 bases and J gave up 3 bases; unmatched junction bases: 8. The germline V gene has CDR1 MNHEY and CDR2 SVGAGI. This CDR3 has 15 amino acids. CDR3 sequence reads: CASRVRDRDKETQYF. The CDR3 nucleotides read TGTGCCAGCAGAGTCCGGGACAGGGACAAAGAGACCCAGTACTTC.

The chain carries TRBV6-5 and TRBJ2-7; maybe TRBD2 (6 bases). Trimming took off 6 bases at V and 0 bases at J, with 15 bases between the two ends. Germline-derived CDR1 and CDR2 are MNHEY and SVGAGI. The CDR3 runs 15 residues. The CDR3 sequence is CASSPSGLSSYEQYV. CDR3 DNA: TGTGCCAGCAGCCCCTCGGGACTGAGCTCCTACGAGCAGTACGTC.

The CDR3: CASRIAGGAFF. As DNA, the CDR3 is TGTGCCAGCAGGATAGCGGGTGGAGCTTTCTTT. The gene calls are TRBV28 and TRBJ1-1; D gene unclear. The germline V and J ends were trimmed by 6 bases and 10 bases, with 12 bases remaining between them. This CDR3 has 11 amino acids. In germline, CDR1 is MDHEN, CDR2 SYDVKM.

This sequence joins TRBV29-1 and TRBJ2-3, with a weak D call TRBD1 (5 bases). Trimming shortened V by 4 bases and J by 1 base, and 9 bases separated the two germline ends. The germline V gene has CDR1 SQVTM and CDR2 ANQGSEA. This CDR3 comprises 13 residues. The CDR3 DNA is TGCAGCGTTGGGGGCAGAGGCACAGATACGCAGTATTTT. Its protein is CSVGGRGTDTQYF.

CDR3 sequence (DNA): TGTGCCAGCAGTCATACCACAGGGGGGCAAGAGACCCAGTACTTC. Its translation is CASSHTTGGQETQYF. The chain has TRBV28 and TRBJ2-5; 8 nucleotides align to TRBD1. The ends lost 5 bases at V and 2 bases at J; junction bases unmatched: 7. Per germline, CDR1 MDHEN and CDR2 SYDVKM. The length of the CDR3 is 15 residues.

This chain connects TRBV7-2 to TRBJ2-2, with 11 bases matching TRBD2. CDR3 size: 17 residues. Germline V gives CDR1 SGHTA, CDR2 FQGNSA. V was pared by 7 bases and J by 5 bases, with 12 bases of the junction left unmatched. CDR3 bases: TGTGCCAGCACTCCTCCCTTGGGACTAGCGGTTACCGGGGAGCTGTTTTTT. It encodes CASTPPLGLAVTGELFF.

The rearrangement joins TRBV2 to TRBJ1-1; 9 bases agree with TRBD1. The CDR3 is made up of 14 amino acids. Germline CDR1 reads SNHLY; CDR2 reads FYNNEI. V shed 4 bases, J shed 4 bases, and the junction held 4 bases outside the gene matches. The CDR3 nucleotides are TGTGCCAGCAGTGCGCCGACAGGGGGCACTGAAGCTTTCTTT. Protein: CASSAPTGGTEAFF.

The rearrangement uses TRBV24-1 and TRBJ2-3; D unresolved. The CDR3 is 13 amino acids. Germline CDR1 and CDR2: KGHDR and SFDVKD. V was clipped by 8 bases and J by 2 bases, with 10 bases between them. The CDR3 DNA is TGTGCCACCAAAGACACATACACAGATACGCAGTATTTT. As protein: CATKDTYTDTQYF.

This clone has more than one count but fewer than ten. This chain connects TRBV4-1 to TRBJ2-1, with 10 bases lining up with TRBD2. J gave up 1 base and V 0 bases, and 12 bases lay outside the gene matches. This CDR3 is 20 amino acids long. CDR1 is MGHRA and CDR2 is YSYEKL in the germline V gene. CDR3 loop: CASSQDHGSGGAGSYNEQFF. DNA for the CDR3: TGCGCCAGCAGCCAAGATCACGGAAGCGGGGGGGCCGGTTCCTACAATGAGCAGTTCTTC.

The J gene is TRBJ2-3, the V gene TRBV10-3; D might be TRBD2 (5 bases). V was trimmed by 10 bases and J by 2 bases, leaving 10 bases between them. Germline loops: CDR1 ENHRY, CDR2 SYGVKD. The CDR3 contains 12 residues. The CDR3 loop reads CATRELTDTQYF. In DNA form, the CDR3 reads TGTGCCACCCGGGAACTCACAGATACGCAGTATTTT.

The table lists this clone with a few counts. V and J are TRBV6-5 and TRBJ2-5, with 8 positions matching TRBD1. The ends lost 6 bases at V and 7 bases at J; junction bases unmatched: 7. Germline loops: CDR1 MNHEY, CDR2 SVGAGI. CDR3 length: 13 amino acids. The DNA for the CDR3 is TGTGCCAGCAGGGACGGACAGGGAGGGACCCAGTACTTC. It translates to CASRDGQGGTQYF.

This clone was picked up one time. V usage is TRBV20-1 and J usage is TRBJ2-1, with no clear D. CDR3 length equals 11 residues. The germline V and J ends were trimmed by 3 bases and 7 bases, with 7 bases remaining between them. Germline V gene lookup returns CDR1 DFQATT and CDR2 SNEGSKA (reference sequence). DNA for the CDR3: TGCAGTGCTAGCTACCTTAATGAGCAGTTCTTC. Residues: CSASYLNEQFF.

The V and J genes are TRBV3-1 (or the pseudogene TRBV3-2) and TRBJ1-2; D ambiguous. The germline CDR1 and CDR2 sequences are LGHDT and YNNKEL (reference sequence). The CDR3 is made up of 18 amino acids. V lost 0 bases to trimming and J lost 0 bases, with 17 bases between them. CDR3 in amino acids: CASSQDGVRGKANYGYTF. For the CDR3, the DNA is TGTGCCAGCAGCCAAGACGGGGTTCGGGGAAAGGCTAACTATGGCTACACCTTC.

DNA for the CDR3: TGTGCCAGCAGCTCCTTCCCACAGGGCAGCAATCAGCCCCAGCATTTT. Its translation is CASSSFPQGSNQPQHF. This chain links TRBV5-8 with TRBJ1-5; the D gene is possibly TRBD1 (6 bases). Germline lookup yields CDR1 SGHTS and CDR2 YDEGEE. This CDR3 contains 16 residues. Trimming cost V 3 bases and J 1 base, with 14 bases left between them.

The chain combines TRBV28 with TRBJ2-5; 9 nucleotides match TRBD2. Germline V gene data show CDR1 as MDHEN and CDR2 as SYDVKM. V was clipped by 3 bases and J by 14 bases; unmatched bases: 10. CDR3 size: 13 residues. The CDR3 is CASSFGLAGDVYF. In DNA, the CDR3 is TGTGCCAGCAGTTTTGGATTAGCGGGAGATGTATACTTC.

The V call is TRBV28, the J call TRBJ2-5; 8 bases match TRBD2. The CDR3 contains 16 residues. V was clipped by 2 bases and J by 0 bases; unmatched bases: 5. Per germline, CDR1 MDHEN and CDR2 SYDVKM. Here the CDR3 reads CASSLGGLGDQETQYF. DNA for the CDR3: TGTGCCAGCAGTTTAGGGGGACTAGGAGACCAAGAGACCCAGTACTTC. The whole variable domain, filled in from reference TRBV28 and TRBJ2-5, reads DVKVTQSSRYLVKRTGEKVFLECVQDMDHENMFWYRQDPGLGLRLIYFSYDVKMKEKGDIPEGYSVSREKKERFSLILESASTNQTSMYLCASSLGGLGDQETQYFGPGTRLLVL.

The rearrangement links TRBV5-6 to TRBJ1-2; 7 positions match TRBD1. This CDR3 has 17 amino acids. The germline gives CDR1 SGHDT, CDR2 YYEEEE. V gave up 0 bases and J gave up 1 base; unmatched junction bases: 9. The chain's CDR3 is CASSLGQGPYFNYGYTF. As DNA, the CDR3 is TGTGCCAGCAGCTTGGGACAGGGCCCCTACTTTAACTATGGCTACACCTTC.

This clone came up a few times. The J gene is TRBJ2-1, the V gene TRBV10-3, with D possibly TRBD1 on 5 matching bases. Trimming cost V 5 bases and J 5 bases, with 7 bases left between them. There are 12 residues in the CDR3. The germline CDR1 and CDR2 sequences are ENHRY and SYGVKD. The CDR3 DNA follows: TGTGCCATCAGTCTAGGGGACAATGAGCAGTTCTTC. This translates into CAISLGDNEQFF.

The V gene is TRBV6-5, the J gene TRBJ1-6, with TRBD1 matching 8 bases. The germline V gene encodes CDR1 MNHEY and CDR2 SVGAGI. There are 15 residues in the CDR3. V trimming: 6 bases; J trimming: 7 bases; junction bases outside the gene matches: 8. The CDR3 loop is CASSDVRTGNSPLHF. DNA of the CDR3: TGTGCCAGCAGCGACGTTAGGACAGGGAATTCACCCCTCCACTTT.

The V gene is TRBV5-6, the J gene TRBJ1-2; tentatively, D is TRBD1 (5 bases). The V end was cut by 4 bases, the J end by 6 bases, with 13 bases between. CDR1 is SGHDT, CDR2 YYEEEE, per germline. This CDR3 spans 13 amino acids. For the CDR3, the DNA is TGTGCCAGCAGCCAGGGTAGAAGAGATGGCTACACCTTC. The encoded protein is CASSQGRRDGYTF.

This clone was seen only once. This chain joins TRBV7-9 and TRBJ2-1; no clear D gene. The CDR3 loop spans 15 amino acids. With 2 bases removed from V and 6 bases from J, the gap between germline ends came to 14 bases. In germline, CDR1 is SEHNR, CDR2 FQNEAQ (reference sequence). This CDR3 is CASSLYLQAGNEQFF. CDR3 coding DNA: TGTGCCAGCAGCTTATACCTCCAAGCCGGCAATGAGCAGTTCTTC.